These 18 T cell receptor beta chains were all obtained from the same sample, sequenced in a study of blood T cell repertoires in COVID-19. Profiling relied on immunoSEQ multiplex PCR, and the TCRdb table lists in-frame clones only, not all of them. The sample yields approximately 81,000 clones, about 89% seen once. The source material was PBMCs or T cells enriched from blood (not recorded which). The source of these receptors is a woman aged 45-60 years with acute COVID-19.

This clone showed up just once. The gene calls are TRBV5-1 and TRBJ1-1; possible D gene TRBD1, 5 bases. Per germline, CDR1 SGHRS and CDR2 YFSETQ. The CDR3 is 15 residues long. Trimming took off 2 bases at V and 0 bases at J, with 11 bases between the two ends. CDR3 region: CASSFDGGVNTEAFF. CDR3 coding DNA: TGCGCCAGCAGCTTTGATGGGGGGGTGAACACTGAAGCTTTCTTT.

The genes are TRBV19 and TRBJ2-1; TRBD1 matches 7 bases. The CDR3 has 15 residues. Germline CDR1 reads LNHDA; CDR2 reads SQIVND (reference sequence). With 7 bases clipped from V and 1 base from J, the junction kept 7 bases outside the gene matches. CDR3 nucleotides: TGTGCCAGTACCCTGACAGGGAATTCCTACAATGAGCAGTTCTTC. It translates to CASTLTGNSYNEQFF.

The chain couples TRBV11-2 to TRBJ2-1, with a weak D call TRBD2 (6 bases). The CDR3 has 17 amino acids. Germline lookup yields CDR1 SGHAT and CDR2 FQNNGV. Deletions cut 5 bases from V and 7 bases from J, with 24 bases between. This chain's CDR3 is CASSRIATRWVRNEQFF. CDR3 sequence (DNA): TGTGCCAGCAGCCGCATAGCGACTAGGTGGGTTCGGAATGAGCAGTTCTTC. The complete variable domain, with remaining parts taken from reference TRBV11-2 and TRBJ2-1, reads EAGVAQSPRYKIIEKRQSVAFWCNPISGHATLYWYQQILGQGPKLLIQFQNNGVVDDSQLPKDRFSAERLKGVDSTLKIQPAKLEDSAVYLCASSRIATRWVRNEQFFGPGTRLTVL.

The chain employs TRBV19 and TRBJ1-2; D unclear. Trimming took off 10 bases at V and 4 bases at J, with 19 bases between the two ends. The CDR3 length is 14 residues. From germline, CDR1 is LNHDA and CDR2 SQIVND (reference sequence). The CDR3 reads CATTEKGGFYGYTF. The CDR3 DNA reads as TGTGCCACCACAGAGAAGGGAGGGTTCTATGGCTACACCTTC. The full variable domain, rest sourced from reference TRBV19 and TRBJ1-2, is DGGITQSPKYLFRKEGQNVTLSCEQNLNHDAMYWYRQDPGQGLRLIYYSQIVNDFQKGDIAEGYSVSREKKESFPLTVTSAQKNPTAFYLCATTEKGGFYGYTFGSGTRLTVV.

This rearrangement joins TRBV23-1 to TRBJ1-5; TRBD1 matches at 8 bases. TRBV23-1 is known as an ORF, though its function is uncertain. The CDR3 length is 19 residues. Trimming removed 0 bases from V and 0 bases from J; junction bases left unmatched: 10. As DNA, the CDR3 is TGCGCCAGCAGTCAATCGGGGACAGGCCCTGCTTATAGCAATCAGCCCCAGCATTTT. Translating gives CASSQSGTGPAYSNQPQHF.

The chain combines TRBV7-2 with TRBJ2-7, with 9 positions matching TRBD1. J lost 5 bases, V lost 5 bases, and 10 bases had no gene match. CDR3 length equals 15 residues. Germline CDR1 SGHTA, CDR2 FQGNSA. The CDR3 loop is CASSANRGRGHEQYF. DNA of the CDR3: TGTGCCAGCAGCGCAAACAGGGGGCGCGGCCACGAGCAGTACTTC.

The rearrangement links TRBV19 to TRBJ2-3, with D possibly being TRBD1 (6 bases). Looked up from germline, CDR1 is LNHDA and CDR2 is SQIVND (reference sequence). The CDR3 length is 13 residues. With 11 bases removed from V and 0 bases from J, the gap between germline ends came to 12 bases. CDR3 coding DNA: TGTGCCGCCTCGACAGGAAGCACAGATACGCAGTATTTT. It translates to CAASTGSTDTQYF.

The J gene is TRBJ2-6, the V gene TRBV5-4; 7 bases fit TRBD2. Germline V gives CDR1 SGHNT, CDR2 YYREEE (reference sequence). The CDR3 spans 17 residues. J gave up 0 bases and V 3 bases, and 6 bases lay outside the gene matches. This CDR3 reads CASSYRDYSSGANVLTF. The CDR3, as DNA: TGTGCCAGCAGCTACCGGGACTACAGCTCTGGGGCCAACGTCCTGACTTTC.

The gene calls are TRBV11-3 and TRBJ2-7; D remains unclear. V lost 1 base to trimming and J lost 2 bases, with 15 bases between them. The germline gives CDR1 SGHNT, CDR2 YENEEA. CDR3 length: 16 residues. Written as DNA, the CDR3 is TGTGCCAGCAGCTTAGTTGGCACAGCTCCTACCTACGAGCAGTACTTC. This translates into CASSLVGTAPTYEQYF.

V is TRBV7-2 and J is TRBJ1-2; D possibly corresponds to TRBD1 (5 bases). V lost 1 base and J lost 8, with 14 bases in between. Germline values: CDR1 SGHTA, CDR2 FQGNSA. The CDR3 loop spans 14 amino acids. CDR3 in amino acids: CASSLGTEGVGYTF. CDR3 coding DNA: TGTGCCAGCAGCTTAGGGACGGAAGGGGTAGGCTACACCTTC.

The chain couples TRBV5-1 to TRBJ2-3; 15 bases line up with TRBD2. V lost 6 bases and J lost 3; bases outside the gene matches: 14. CDR3 length: 19 amino acids. The germline V gene has CDR1 SGHRS and CDR2 YFSETQ. The CDR3, as DNA: TGCGCCAGCAACCTTTCCCCCCGGACTAGCGGGAGGGGAACAGATACGCAGTATTTT. Its protein is CASNLSPRTSGRGTDTQYF.

CDR3 nucleotide sequence: TGTGCCAGCAGTTGGACAGGGGAAAACACAGATACGCAGTATTTT. It encodes CASSWTGENTDTQYF. The chain couples TRBV3-1 (or the pseudogene TRBV3-2) to TRBJ2-3; TRBD1 aligns across 9 bases. The V and J ends lost 6 bases and 2 bases, in that order; junction bases with no gene match: 6. Germline CDR1 is LGHDT and CDR2 is YNNKEL (reference sequence). The CDR3 contains 15 residues.

This chain uses TRBV3-1 (or the pseudogene TRBV3-2) with TRBJ2-7; D possibly corresponds to TRBD1 (6 bases). Germline CDR1 reads LGHDT; CDR2 reads YNNKEL (reference sequence). V lost 3 bases to trimming and J lost 2 bases, with 14 bases between them. The CDR3 is made up of 15 amino acids. DNA for the CDR3: TGTGCCAGCAGCCATACCCGCAGGGGCGCCTACGAGCAGTACTTC. Protein product: CASSHTRRGAYEQYF.

This rearrangement joins TRBV5-1 to TRBJ1-1; 7 bases are a match to TRBD1. CDR3 length equals 14 residues. With 4 bases clipped from V and 1 base from J, the junction kept 4 bases outside the gene matches. Germline V lookup: CDR1 SGHRS, CDR2 YFSETQ. The CDR3: CASSVYRGNTEAFF. In DNA form, the CDR3 reads TGCGCCAGCAGCGTCTACAGGGGGAACACTGAAGCTTTCTTT.

Here the CDR3 DNA reads TGTGCCAGGGGAGTCTCTGGGGCCAACGTCCTGACTTTC. Translation gives CARGVSGANVLTF. V is TRBV2 and J is TRBJ2-6, with D perhaps matching TRBD2 (5 bases). Germline CDR1 and CDR2: SNHLY and FYNNEI. The ends were cut back, 9 bases at V and 0 bases at J, with 6 bases in the middle. This CDR3 region has 13 residues.

This clone was picked up one time. The chain joins TRBV7-2 to TRBJ1-1; perhaps TRBD1 as D (5 bases). V was cut by 5 bases and J by 1 base, with 14 bases left in between. The CDR3 is 15 residues long. Germline V lookup: CDR1 SGHTA, CDR2 FQGNSA. Here the CDR3 DNA reads TGTGCCAGCAGCCGTGAGCCGGGGGGGAACACTGAAGCTTTCTTT. Protein: CASSREPGGNTEAFF.

The DNA for the CDR3 is TGTGCCAGCAGCCAACAGGGGTACGAGCAGTACTTC. Its translation: CASSQQGYEQYF. The rearrangement joins TRBV3-1 (or the pseudogene TRBV3-2) to TRBJ2-7, with D possibly matching TRBD1 (6 bases). The CDR3 runs to 12 residues. Looked up from germline, CDR1 is LGHDT and CDR2 is YNNKEL (reference sequence). The ends were cut back, 2 bases at V and 4 bases at J, with 6 bases in the middle.

The chain is built from TRBV6-5 and TRBJ1-5; possible D gene TRBD1, 6 bases. The V end lost 4 bases, the J end lost 3 bases, and 10 bases lay between the germline ends. The CDR3 length is 14 residues. Germline V lookup: CDR1 MNHEY, CDR2 SVGAGI. DNA of the CDR3: TGTGCCAGCAGTTCTGGACAGTACAATCAGCCCCAGCATTTT. Encoded protein: CASSSGQYNQPQHF.